This TCR beta chain was captured in a study of blood T cells in healthy people across ages. General study points: More naive CD4+ cells and higher diversity marked long-lived donors relative to aged donors. Diversity figures based on one million T cells were deemed too low. Across samples, TCR beta diversity tracked strongly with naive T cell percentage. Possibly, changes in expanded clonotypes were confounded because donor CMV status was unknown.

This clonotype has just a few counts. The antigen remains unidentified. Germline CDR1 is ENHRY and CDR2 is SYGVKD. The V and J ends lost 2 bases and 0 bases respectively, with 8 bases between them. This CDR3 has 15 amino acids. For the second PCR, which ran for about 7 to 11 cycles, a sample-barcoded 5' primer and a J-beta primer mix were used. TCRdb re-analysed the 5' RACE reads in MiXCR, keeping a single row per CDR3 protein. Among approximately 1.5 million distinct CDR3 sequences listed, about 31% were seen once. This TCR was recovered from a woman aged 30 to 39 in good health. The sequenced sample was blood. The rearrangement joins TRBV10-3 to TRBJ1-5; D call uncertain. CDR3 bases: TGTGCCATCAGTGAGGTAGGGTCTAGCAATCAGCCCCAGCATTTT. Translated, it gives CAISEVGSSNQPQHF.